A selection of T cell receptor beta chains follows, all from one sample in a study of radiation and T cells in renal cell carcinoma. This table comes from immunoSEQ multiplex PCR, and its TCRdb copy is limited to in-frame clones, with some not included. The sample holds some 5,000 clones; about 64% are singletons and the top ten take more than 25%. The sample here was tumor tissue, taken from a patient whose treatment was nephrectomy without radiotherapy. The origin of the receptors is a human donor with renal cell carcinoma. The CDR3 runs from the conserved cysteine through the conserved F or W. The order of the fields is D gene, clone size, J gene, V gene, CDR3 DNA, CDR3 protein. The D gene is left open where the match is weak. Size tells how often a clone was seen (once, few, many) or the class of an expanded clone, and some rows leave it out.

D gene: -
clone size: -
J gene: TRBJ1-5
V gene: TRBV6-5
CDR3 DNA: TGTGCCACCAAAAGCGGGGAATATCAGCCCCAGCATTTT
CDR3 protein: CATKSGEYQPQHF

D gene: TRBD1
clone size: -
J gene: TRBJ2-1
V gene: TRBV19
CDR3 DNA: TGTGCCAGTAGCGCCTTAGGGACAGGGGTTCGCAATGAGCAGTTCTTC
CDR3 protein: CASSALGTGVRNEQFF

D gene: TRBD1
clone size: few
J gene: TRBJ1-5
V gene: TRBV5-8
CDR3 DNA: TGTGCCAGCAGCTGGGGGACAGTTAGCAATCAGCCCCAGCATTTT
CDR3 protein: CASSWGTVSNQPQHF

D gene: -
clone size: -
J gene: TRBJ2-7
V gene: TRBV7-9
CDR3 DNA: TGTGCCAGCAGCTTAGCGGGCAGCCGGCCCTCCTACGAGCAGTACTTC
CDR3 protein: CASSLAGSRPSYEQYF

D gene: -
clone size: medium-sized
J gene: TRBJ2-3
V gene: TRBV7-9
CDR3 DNA: TGTGCCAGCAGCTTAGAACTGGGACCCACAGATACGCAGTATTTT
CDR3 protein: CASSLELGPTDTQYF

D gene: -
clone size: -
J gene: TRBJ2-3
V gene: TRBV19
CDR3 DNA: TGTGCCAGTAGTGAAACTAGAAGCACAGATACGCAGTATTTT
CDR3 protein: CASSETRSTDTQYF

D gene: TRBD2
clone size: -
J gene: TRBJ2-5
V gene: TRBV7-9
CDR3 DNA: TGTGCCAGCAGCTCGGAACTAGCGGGAGGGTCCCAAGAGACCCAGTACTTC
CDR3 protein: CASSSELAGGSQETQYF

D gene: TRBD1
clone size: -
J gene: TRBJ1-4
V gene: TRBV6-1
CDR3 DNA: TGTGCCAGCAGTGAACGGGGAACGGGACAGGGGATATTCCACAATGAAAAACTGTTTTTT
CDR3 protein: CASSERGTGQGIFHNEKLFF

D gene: -
clone size: -
J gene: TRBJ1-1
V gene: TRBV28
CDR3 DNA: TGTGCCAGCAGCCTGAGCGCAGGGAGGTACACTGAAGCTTTCTTT
CDR3 protein: CASSLSAGRYTEAFF

D gene: TRBD2
clone size: -
J gene: TRBJ2-3
V gene: TRBV30
CDR3 DNA: TGTGCCTGGAGTGTGGGGGGGAGAAAGGTAGATACGCAGTATTTT
CDR3 protein: CAWSVGGRKVDTQYF

D gene: -
clone size: -
J gene: TRBJ2-3
V gene: TRBV5-1
CDR3 DNA: TGCGCCAGCACCCCCGAAGAGACTCCCGCGATAAGCCCAGATACGCAGTATTTT
CDR3 protein: CASTPEETPAISPDTQYF

D gene: -
clone size: -
J gene: TRBJ2-6
V gene: TRBV7-2
CDR3 DNA: TGTGCCAGCAGCGTCCAGGGTTCCGGGGCCAACGTCCTGACTTTC
CDR3 protein: CASSVQGSGANVLTF

D gene: TRBD1
clone size: -
J gene: TRBJ1-1
V gene: TRBV9
CDR3 DNA: TGTGCCAGCAGCCTAGGGACAGGGGTGAACACTGAAGCTTTCTTT
CDR3 protein: CASSLGTGVNTEAFF

D gene: -
clone size: few
J gene: TRBJ1-1
V gene: TRBV30
CDR3 DNA: TGTGCCGGAGGGGGGGAGCCTGAAGCTTTCTTT
CDR3 protein: CAGGGEPEAFF

D gene: TRBD1
clone size: -
J gene: TRBJ2-5
V gene: TRBV30
CDR3 DNA: TGTGCCTGGAGGATGCAGGGGGTTGAGACCCAGTACTTC
CDR3 protein: CAWRMQGVETQYF

D gene: TRBD2
clone size: -
J gene: TRBJ2-7
V gene: TRBV7-9
CDR3 DNA: TGTGCCAGCAGTTCTAGCGGGAGGGCCTACGAGCAGTACTTC
CDR3 protein: CASSSSGRAYEQYF

D gene: TRBD1
clone size: -
J gene: TRBJ1-1
V gene: TRBV6-1
CDR3 DNA: TGTGCCAGCAGTGAAGGGAAGACAGGGGGCAAAGGAGCTTTCTTT
CDR3 protein: CASSEGKTGGKGAFF

D gene: -
clone size: -
J gene: TRBJ1-2
V gene: TRBV28
CDR3 DNA: TGTGCCAGCAGTTTCGGGGGTACGGACTATGGCTACACCTTC
CDR3 protein: CASSFGGTDYGYTF

D gene: TRBD2
clone size: few
J gene: TRBJ2-1
V gene: TRBV7-2
CDR3 DNA: TGTGCCAGCAGCGGGGGACTAGCGGGAGTAGGATCCTACAATGAGCAGTTCTTC
CDR3 protein: CASSGGLAGVGSYNEQFF

D gene: -
clone size: few
J gene: TRBJ1-1
V gene: TRBV6-5
CDR3 DNA: TGTGCCAGCAGTTCCCCGATGGGGAAGACTTTCTTT
CDR3 protein: CASSSPMGKTFF

D gene: TRBD2
clone size: -
J gene: TRBJ2-3
V gene: TRBV10-3
CDR3 DNA: TGTGCCACGAGGACTAGCGAGGATACGCAGTATTTT
CDR3 protein: CATRTSEDTQYF

D gene: -
clone size: once
J gene: TRBJ2-7
V gene: TRBV7-2
CDR3 DNA: TGTGCCAGCAGCTTAGTTCTTATGGGCGGTTCCTACGAGCAGTACTTC
CDR3 protein: CASSLVLMGGSYEQYF